This TCR beta chain was captured by sequencing in a study of tumor-infiltrating lymphocytes in primary liver carcinoma. General study points: Unsorted bulk samples meant CD4+ and CD8+ repertoires went uncompared. Relative to tumor region pairs, the tumor-adjacent and tumor-blood pairs showed overlap that was lower.

Germline lookup yields CDR1 MNHEY and CDR2 SVGEGT. The CDR3 runs 12 residues. Alongside blood RNA obtained from unsorted whole blood, germline DNA was also extracted. Synthesis of TCR beta cDNA was carried out from about 0.55 ug total RNA with a constant-region primer. Slightly modified ARM-PCR with three nested multiplex PCR rounds yielded TCR beta libraries. TRBV1-TRBV30 forward and Cbeta reverse primers drove the first two roughly 10-cycle rounds. TCRdb recomputed calls from the multiplex PCR reads with MiXCR, one row per CDR3 protein. Among fewer than 350,000 distinct CDR3 sequences listed, over 55% were seen once. To note about this clonotype: Its specificity is unknown.

The receptor comes from a man aged 40-50 years with primary liver carcinoma and hepatitis B virus infection. The specimen sequenced was peripheral blood. This chain connects TRBV6-2 or TRBV6-3 to TRBJ1-1; tentative D call: TRBD1 (6 bases). CDR3 sequence reads: CVSSYRETEAFF. The CDR3 coding sequence is TGTGTCAGTAGTTACAGGGAAACTGAAGCTTTCTTT.